These 3 T cell receptor beta chains were all obtained from the same sample, sequenced in a study of cytomegalovirus exposure and HLA in healthy donors. PCR primers comprised 60 Vbeta and 13 Jbeta primers. TCRdb keeps only in-frame clones here, not all; method: immunoSEQ multiplex PCR. This table has 210,000 or so clones, 65% to 80% appearing once. The sample comprised PBMCs. The receptors derive from a man aged 35-49 years in good health and CMV-seronegative.

The rearrangement joins TRBV18 to TRBJ2-7; TRBD2 matches at 8 bases. CDR1 KGHSH and CDR2 LQKENI come from the germline V gene. This CDR3 contains 20 residues. V trimming: 0 bases; J trimming: 4 bases; junction bases outside the gene matches: 20. The CDR3 coding sequence is TGTGCCAGCTCACCACCGAAGAAATCTTTAGCGGGATTCCTCCCATACGAGCAGTACTTC. It yields the protein CASSPPKKSLAGFLPYEQYF.

The rearrangement links TRBV6-5 to TRBJ2-7, with 10 bases that match TRBD1. V was pared by 6 bases and J by 3 bases, with 5 bases of the junction left unmatched. Germline values: CDR1 MNHEY, CDR2 SVGAGI. The CDR3 runs 14 residues. In nucleotides, the CDR3 is TGTGCCAGCAGGAGACAGGGGGCTGTCTACGAGCAGTACTTC. Encoded protein: CASRRQGAVYEQYF.

The V and J genes are TRBV30 and TRBJ1-4; D possibly corresponds to TRBD1 (6 bases). Germline CDR1 GTSNPN, CDR2 SVGIG (reference sequence). The CDR3 covers 12 residues. V was trimmed by 2 bases and J by 5 bases, leaving 6 bases between them. The DNA of the CDR3 is TGTGCCTGGAGTAGGGGGAATGAAAAACTGTTTTTT. Translating it yields CAWSRGNEKLFF.